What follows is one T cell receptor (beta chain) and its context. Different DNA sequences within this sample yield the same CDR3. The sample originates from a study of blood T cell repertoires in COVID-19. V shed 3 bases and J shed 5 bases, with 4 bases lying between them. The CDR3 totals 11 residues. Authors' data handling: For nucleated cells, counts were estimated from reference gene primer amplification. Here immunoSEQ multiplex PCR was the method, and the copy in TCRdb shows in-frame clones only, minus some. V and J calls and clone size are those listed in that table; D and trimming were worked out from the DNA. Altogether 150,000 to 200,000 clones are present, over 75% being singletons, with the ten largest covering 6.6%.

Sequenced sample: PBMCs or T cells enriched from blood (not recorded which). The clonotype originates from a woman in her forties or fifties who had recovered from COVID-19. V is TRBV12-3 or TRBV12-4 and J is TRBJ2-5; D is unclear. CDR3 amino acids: CASSLRETQYF. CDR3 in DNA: TGTGCCAGCAGTTTGAGGGAGACCCAGTACTTC.